Below, 20 T cell receptor beta chains from the same sample are listed, as sequenced in a study of T-cell reconstitution after alpha-beta-depleted transplantation in children. Construction of the TCRbeta library involved unique molecular identifiers. From the PCR reads, TCRdb called clonotypes with MiXCR, one entry per CDR3 protein. This table holds about 340,000 distinct CDR3 sequences, roughly 15% found once. The sample consisted of PBMCs, mostly from graft donor cells, taken 360 days after TCRalphabeta/CD19-depleted stem cell transplant. The source of these receptors is a male patient aged 2-15 years who had a stem cell transplant for acute lymphoblastic leukemia, so the T cells may come from the graft donor.

This clonotype was detected ten times or more. The rearrangement uses TRBV6-5 and TRBJ2-2; D is unresolved. This CDR3 contains 17 residues. V lost 1 base to trimming and J lost 2 bases, with 14 bases between them. Germline-derived CDR1 and CDR2 are MNHEY and SVGAGI. DNA for the CDR3: TGTGCCAGCAGTTACTTAACACCAACCCCTAACACCGGGGAGCTGTTTTTT. Translating gives CASSYLTPTPNTGELFF.

Many counts were recorded for this clonotype. This chain joins TRBV7-3 and TRBJ2-7, with 9 nucleotides matching TRBD1. V lost 2 bases and J lost 6; bases outside the gene matches: 5. The CDR3 is 14 amino acids. Germline V gene sequence: CDR1 SGHTA, CDR2 FQGTGA. CDR3 in DNA: TGTGCCAGCAGCTTAGGGACAGGGAAAGGCGAGCAGTACTTC. As protein: CASSLGTGKGEQYF.

The sample holds a few counts of this clonotype. V and J are TRBV29-1 and TRBJ2-6; 10 bases line up with TRBD2. The V gene end was trimmed by 0 bases and the J gene end by 1 base; junction bases not matched to a gene: 6. Germline CDR1 and CDR2: SQVTM and ANQGSEA. The CDR3 spans 18 residues. CDR3 DNA sequence: TGCAGCGTTGAAGAGTGGCTAGCGGGAGTTTCTGGGGCCAACGTCCTGACTTTC. This encodes CSVEEWLAGVSGANVLTF.

This clonotype was detected ten times or more. The CDR3 region has the DNA TGTGCCAGCAGTTTTGGACGGGGAGAGACCCAGTACTTC. Amino acid sequence: CASSFGRGETQYF. The chain combines TRBV27 with TRBJ2-5; possible D gene TRBD2, 5 bases. V lost 3 bases and J 4 bases, leaving 9 bases between the germline ends. The CDR3 consists of 13 residues. In germline, CDR1 is MNHEY, CDR2 SMNVEV (reference sequence).

This clonotype has a single count. The rearrangement links TRBV20-1 to TRBJ2-7; a weak D match, TRBD1 (5 bases). V was clipped by 3 bases and J by 2 bases, with 17 bases between them. CDR1 and CDR2 from the germline V gene are DFQATT and SNEGSKA (reference sequence). The CDR3 consists of 15 residues. For the CDR3, the DNA is TGCAGTGCTAGCCACAGGCTTACGCGTCCCTACGAGCAGTACTTC. Translation gives CSASHRLTRPYEQYF.

The rearrangement joins TRBV12-3 or TRBV12-4 to TRBJ2-3; TRBD1 might be the D (6 bases). V was shortened by 6 bases and J by 2 bases, with 12 bases between the two germline ends. This CDR3 is built from 14 residues. CDR3: CASRLRQVTDTQYF. The CDR3 DNA sequence: TGTGCCAGCAGATTGAGACAGGTCACAGATACGCAGTATTTT.

The chain's CDR3 is CASSPSGSRGPEQYF. In DNA form, the CDR3 reads TGTGCCAGTAGTCCTAGCGGCTCGCGGGGGCCCGAGCAGTACTTC. This rearrangement joins TRBV19 to TRBJ2-7, with a weak D call TRBD2 (7 bases). Germline V gene sequence: CDR1 LNHDA, CDR2 SQIVND (reference sequence). V dropped 5 bases and J dropped 6 bases, with 20 bases sitting between them. This CDR3 comprises 15 residues.

This clonotype was seen only a few times. The genes are TRBV10-3 and TRBJ2-7; TRBD1 is a possible D gene (6 bases). CDR1 ENHRY and CDR2 SYGVKD come from the germline V gene. CDR3 size: 13 residues. Trimming shortened V by 8 bases and J by 0 bases, and 11 bases separated the two germline ends. Here the CDR3 reads CAIRMGASYEQYF. Here the CDR3 DNA reads TGTGCCATCCGTATGGGGGCCTCCTACGAGCAGTACTTC.

The chain links TRBV4-1 to TRBJ1-4, with no clear D. The CDR3 covers 15 residues. The germline V gene has CDR1 MGHRA and CDR2 YSYEKL. Trimming removed 4 bases from V and 1 base from J, with 10 bases in between. As DNA, the CDR3 is TGCGCCAGCAGCCTCACGCGGGTAACTAATGAAAAACTGTTTTTT. Residues: CASSLTRVTNEKLFF.

In this sample, this clonotype turned up a few times. The V and J genes are TRBV20-1 and TRBJ2-7; 9 nucleotides line up with TRBD2. Germline CDR1 is DFQATT and CDR2 is SNEGSKA (reference sequence). This CDR3 has 14 amino acids. V was clipped by 3 bases and J by 4 bases; unmatched bases: 7. CDR3 nucleotides: TGCAGTGCTAGGGGGAGGACTAGCGCGTACGAGCAGTACTTC. It specifies CSARGRTSAYEQYF.

This chain joins TRBV12-3 or TRBV12-4 and TRBJ2-4; 7 bases are shared with TRBD1. The CDR3 runs 16 residues. V was pared by 0 bases and J by 6 bases, with 8 bases of the junction left unmatched. This CDR3 reads CASSLAQDRPRNIQYF. CDR3 coding DNA: TGTGCCAGCAGTTTAGCGCAGGACAGGCCGAGAAACATTCAGTACTTC.

This clonotype was observed a handful of times. This rearrangement joins TRBV7-9 to TRBJ2-7; 7 bases map to TRBD2. CDR3 length: 15 residues. Trimming removed 5 bases from V and 4 bases from J; junction bases left unmatched: 11. Germline V gives CDR1 SEHNR, CDR2 FQNEAQ (reference sequence). CDR3 residues: CASSLGGGSLYEQYF. CDR3 nucleotides: TGTGCCAGCAGCCTCGGGGGAGGGTCACTGTACGAGCAGTACTTC.

This clonotype showed up just a few times. The J gene is TRBJ2-1, the V gene TRBV7-8; 8 positions match TRBD1. Germline V CDR1 and CDR2: SGHVS, FQNEAQ. V was clipped by 3 bases and J by 9 bases; unmatched bases: 10. The CDR3 has 15 residues. CDR3 sequence: CASSFQTGAISEQFF. CDR3 sequence (DNA): TGTGCCAGCAGCTTCCAGACAGGGGCAATCAGTGAGCAGTTCTTC.

This chain connects TRBV12-5 to TRBJ2-3; D remains ambiguous. The CDR3 is made up of 13 amino acids. Deletions cut 1 base from V and 4 bases from J, with 6 bases between. The germline V gene has CDR1 LGHNT and CDR2 FRNRAP. Here the CDR3 DNA reads TGTGCTAGTGGTTTGGAAGGAGCAGATACGCAGTATTTT. Amino acid sequence: CASGLEGADTQYF.

This clonotype has a count of ten or more. V and J are TRBV5-1 and TRBJ2-1; D is tentatively TRBD1 or TRBD2 (5 bases each). Germline CDR1 reads SGHRS; CDR2 reads YFSETQ. The V gene lost 4 bases and the J gene lost 7 bases, with 12 bases spanning the gap. The CDR3 runs to 13 residues. This chain's CDR3 is CASSGGRINEQFF. Written as DNA, the CDR3 is TGCGCCAGCAGCGGGGGACGGATTAATGAGCAGTTCTTC.

This clonotype was detected only a few times. CDR3: CASSVVGTGSYNEQFF. CDR3 coding DNA: TGTGCCAGCAGCGTAGTGGGGACTGGCTCCTACAATGAGCAGTTCTTC. This chain uses TRBV9 with TRBJ2-1; tentatively, D is TRBD2 (6 bases). Germline V gene data show CDR1 as SGDLS and CDR2 as YYNGEE. This CDR3 spans 16 amino acids. The V end lost 0 bases, the J end lost 0 bases, and 10 bases lay between the germline ends.

This clonotype was counted at least ten times. V and J are TRBV12-3 or TRBV12-4 and TRBJ1-5, with 9 bases aligning to TRBD1. V was clipped by 3 bases and J by 0 bases; unmatched bases: 6. The length of the CDR3 is 17 residues. The CDR3 nucleotides are TGTGCCAGCAGTTTGGACAGGGGCGGAATTAGCAATCAGCCCCAGCATTTT. Translating gives CASSLDRGGISNQPQHF.

The chain has TRBV4-3 and TRBJ2-1; the D gene is possibly TRBD2 (5 bases). This CDR3 has 13 amino acids. Trimming took off 0 bases at V and 9 bases at J, with 9 bases between the two ends. Germline values: CDR1 LGHNA, CDR2 YSLEER. The CDR3 DNA is TGCGCCAGCAGCCAAGATTACGGAGGTGAGCAGTTCTTC. Translated, it gives CASSQDYGGEQFF.

The V and J genes are TRBV20-1 and TRBJ2-7; 8 bases line up with TRBD2. Germline V gene sequence: CDR1 DFQATT, CDR2 SNEGSKA (reference sequence). This CDR3 is 15 amino acids long. The V gene end was trimmed by 1 base and the J gene end by 6 bases; junction bases not matched to a gene: 11. CDR3 loop: CSARAPSGTRGEQYF. Written as DNA, the CDR3 is TGCAGTGCTAGAGCGCCCTCCGGGACTAGAGGCGAGCAGTACTTC.

This sequence joins TRBV9 and TRBJ2-1; 10 bases map to TRBD2. Per the germline V gene, CDR1 is SGDLS and CDR2 is YYNGEE. The CDR3 spans 14 residues. V gave up 1 base and J gave up 6 bases; unmatched junction bases: 1. The CDR3: CASSVLAGVNEQFF. CDR3 nucleotide sequence: TGTGCCAGCAGCGTACTAGCGGGAGTCAATGAGCAGTTCTTC.